The 25 T cell receptor beta chains given below trace back to one sample, sequenced in a study of radiotherapy plus CTLA-4 blockade in lung cancer. TCRdb's table, derived via immunoSEQ multiplex PCR, lists solely in-frame clones and lacks some. Of about 90,000 clones in the sample, about four fifths are singletons; the top ten hold less than 15%. This specimen was peripheral blood, taken from a patient treated with radiotherapy plus ipilimumab. The source is a human donor with non-small cell lung cancer that progressed on radiotherapy plus ipilimumab.

The J gene is TRBJ2-7, the V gene TRBV18, with no clear D. CDR3 size: 14 residues. Germline assignment: CDR1 KGHSH and CDR2 LQKENI. Trimming stripped 0 bases from V and 3 bases from J, with 9 bases between. CDR3: CASSPPRASYEQYF. The CDR3 coding sequence is TGTGCCAGCTCACCACCCCGGGCGAGCTACGAGCAGTACTTC. Filled out from reference TRBV18 and TRBJ2-7, the complete variable domain reads NAGVMQNPRHLVRRRGQEARLRCSPMKGHSHVYWYRQLPEEGLKFMVYLQKENIIDESGMPKERFSAEFPKEGPSILRIQQVVRGDSAAYFCASSPPRASYEQYFGPGTRLTVT.

This chain connects TRBV11-1 to TRBJ2-3; D gene ambiguous. V lost 1 base to trimming and J lost 3 bases, with 5 bases between them. CDR1 and CDR2 (germline): SGHAT, FQDESV (reference sequence). The length of the CDR3 is 13 residues. CDR3 residues: CASSLDLTDTQYF. In DNA, the CDR3 is TGTGCCAGCAGCTTAGATTTGACAGATACGCAGTATTTT.

J is TRBJ2-7 and V is TRBV5-4, with D maybe TRBD2 (5 bases). Trimming stripped 0 bases from V and 1 base from J, with 11 bases between. CDR3 size: 15 residues. CDR1 SGHNT and CDR2 YYREEE come from the germline V gene (reference sequence). For the CDR3, the DNA is TGTGCCAGCAGCTTGGCCGGGGTAGGGTCCTACGAGCAGTACTTC. Encoded protein: CASSLAGVGSYEQYF.

This chain joins TRBV10-3 and TRBJ1-2; perhaps TRBD1 as D (5 bases). V was trimmed by 8 bases and J by 0 bases, leaving 13 bases between them. The V gene's germline CDR1 is ENHRY and CDR2 SYGVKD. The CDR3 loop spans 14 amino acids. DNA of the CDR3: TGTGCCATCGGAAGGACGGGGGCTAACTATGGCTACACCTTC. It specifies CAIGRTGANYGYTF.

The chain couples TRBV5-1 to TRBJ2-7; TRBD1 aligns across 9 bases. The CDR3 contains 14 residues. CDR1 and CDR2 (germline): SGHRS, YFSETQ. V lost 0 bases to trimming and J lost 6 bases; unmatched junction nucleotides: 4. CDR3 sequence: CASSLDGGQGEQYF. In DNA, the CDR3 is TGCGCCAGCAGCTTGGATGGGGGACAGGGCGAGCAGTACTTC.

The sample holds a few counts of this clone. The chain uses TRBV10-3 and TRBJ1-2, with no clear D. CDR1 is ENHRY, CDR2 SYGVKD, per germline. V lost 11 bases, J lost 8 bases, and 12 bases lay in between. The CDR3 has 10 residues. CDR3 in amino acids: CASGVGGYTF. CDR3 nucleotide sequence: TGTGCCTCAGGAGTGGGCGGCTACACCTTC.

The rearrangement uses TRBV30 and TRBJ2-7; 7 bases fit TRBD1. The V and J ends lost 3 bases and 5 bases, in that order; junction bases with no gene match: 7. This CDR3 is 13 amino acids long. Germline V gene sequence: CDR1 GTSNPN, CDR2 SVGIG (reference sequence). The chain's CDR3 is CAWSRGFGDEQYF. The CDR3, as DNA: TGTGCCTGGAGCAGGGGGTTCGGAGACGAGCAGTACTTC.

This chain connects TRBV27 to TRBJ1-3; 7 bases agree with TRBD1. The junction had 5 bases not matched to a gene; V was cut back by 3 bases and J by 0 bases. The CDR3 sequence is 16 residues long. Germline CDR1 and CDR2: MNHEY and SMNVEV (reference sequence). This CDR3 is CASSFSGQFSGNTIYF. The CDR3 DNA reads TGTGCCAGCAGTTTCTCGGGACAGTTCTCTGGAAACACCATATATTTT.

The chain employs TRBV6-6 and TRBJ2-3, with D tentatively TRBD1 or TRBD2 (5 bases each). Trimming left V 5 bases short and J 1 base short, with 16 bases between. Germline CDR1 and CDR2: MNHNY and SVGAGI (reference sequence). This CDR3 spans 16 amino acids. The CDR3, as DNA: TGTGCCAGCAGTGTACGAGAGGGGAGCGGCACAGATACGCAGTATTTT. Translating gives CASSVREGSGTDTQYF.

The chain carries TRBV10-1 and TRBJ2-1, with 8 bases aligning to TRBD2. The CDR3 extends over 16 amino acids. The junction had 6 bases not matched to a gene; V was cut back by 2 bases and J by 3 bases. Germline V gene lookup returns CDR1 WNHNN and CDR2 SYGVQD (reference sequence). The CDR3 loop is CASSEATSAHYNEQFF. The CDR3 nucleotides are TGCGCCAGCAGTGAGGCGACTAGCGCCCACTACAATGAGCAGTTCTTC.

V is TRBV4-1 and J is TRBJ1-2; no clear D gene. V was shortened by 3 bases and J by 0 bases, with 11 bases between the two germline ends. Germline loops: CDR1 MGHRA, CDR2 YSYEKL. This CDR3 is 15 amino acids long. In DNA, the CDR3 is TGCGCCAGCAGCCAGCAGGACGGATCTAACTATGGCTACACCTTC. It yields the protein CASSQQDGSNYGYTF.

The chain is built from TRBV29-1 and TRBJ1-1, with D uncertain. The V gene's germline CDR1 is SQVTM and CDR2 ANQGSEA. Trimming pared 7 bases from V and 2 bases from J, leaving 5 bases between. The CDR3 totals 10 residues. The CDR3: CSGHNTEAFF. The CDR3 bases are TGCAGCGGTCACAACACTGAAGCTTTCTTT.

This clone has a single count. The rearrangement uses TRBV5-1 and TRBJ2-7, with D possibly matching TRBD2 (7 bases). The CDR3 runs 15 residues. The V and J ends lost 0 bases and 5 bases respectively, with 15 bases between them. Germline assignment: CDR1 SGHRS and CDR2 YFSETQ. CDR3 in DNA: TGCGCCAGCAGCTTGGTGGGGGGGGCTCACAACGAGCAGTACTTC. This encodes CASSLVGGAHNEQYF.

The gene calls are TRBV20-1 and TRBJ1-1; D call uncertain. CDR3 length: 10 amino acids. Germline V lookup: CDR1 DFQATT, CDR2 SNEGSKA (reference sequence). The V end was cut by 6 bases, the J end by 11 bases, with 13 bases between. The CDR3 DNA sequence: TGCAGTGCGATCAAAGTGGGGGCTTTCTTT. Residues: CSAIKVGAFF.

The chain links TRBV27 to TRBJ1-2; the D is unclear. Germline values: CDR1 MNHEY, CDR2 SMNVEV (reference sequence). The CDR3 has 14 residues. The V end lost 5 bases, the J end lost 8 bases, and 18 bases lay between the germline ends. The CDR3 protein is CASSPYSVHGGYTF. As DNA, the CDR3 is TGTGCCAGCAGTCCGTACAGTGTCCACGGGGGCTACACCTTC.

This chain uses TRBV4-2 with TRBJ1-3; 7 nucleotides align to TRBD1. This CDR3 is built from 17 residues. The V gene's germline CDR1 is LGHNA and CDR2 YNFKEQ. V shed 1 base, J shed 3 bases, and the junction held 9 bases outside the gene matches. DNA for the CDR3: TGTGCCAGCAGCCAAGGGTTGACAGGGAGCGGTGGAAACACCATATATTTT. Translating gives CASSQGLTGSGGNTIYF.

This chain connects TRBV10-3 to TRBJ1-1; D gene unclear. Germline CDR1 ENHRY, CDR2 SYGVKD. V was trimmed by 2 bases and J by 6 bases, leaving 10 bases between them. The CDR3 is 13 residues long. The CDR3 protein is CAISERSYAEAFF. The CDR3 nucleotides read TGTGCCATCAGTGAGAGGAGTTACGCTGAAGCTTTCTTT.

This rearrangement joins TRBV4-3 to TRBJ1-2, with 8 bases lining up with TRBD1. V trimming: 6 bases; J trimming: 4 bases; junction bases outside the gene matches: 7. This CDR3 spans 14 amino acids. CDR1 is LGHNA and CDR2 is YSLEER in the germline V gene. In DNA, the CDR3 is TGCGCCAGCAGTCCAGGGGGACAGGCCTATGGCTACACCTTC. Protein product: CASSPGGQAYGYTF.

V and J are TRBV7-8 and TRBJ2-7; D may be TRBD1 or TRBD2 (6 bases each). V shed 6 bases and J shed 2 bases, with 14 bases lying between them. Germline loops: CDR1 SGHVS, CDR2 FQNEAQ. CDR3 size: 14 residues. The CDR3, as DNA: TGTGCCAGCAGTCGACAGGAGGGGACCTACGAGCAGTACTTC. It translates to CASSRQEGTYEQYF.

The rearrangement links TRBV7-8 to TRBJ1-4, with 10 bases identical to TRBD1. This CDR3 is 16 amino acids long. Germline V gene sequence: CDR1 SGHVS, CDR2 FQNEAQ. The V segment lost 0 bases and the J segment 4 bases; nucleotides outside the gene matches: 2. In nucleotides, the CDR3 is TGTGCCAGCAGCTTAGCGGACAGGGGGATTAATGAAAAACTGTTTTTT. Protein product: CASSLADRGINEKLFF. Full variable domain (outside the CDR3, taken from reference TRBV7-8 and TRBJ1-4): GAGVSQSPRYKVAKRGQDVALRCDPISGHVSLFWYQQALGQGPEFLTYFQNEAQLDKSGLPSDRFFAERPEGSVSTLKIQRTQQEDSAVYLCASSLADRGINEKLFFGSGTQLSVL.

The chain has TRBV7-2 and TRBJ2-3, with 8 bases fitting TRBD1. The CDR3 contains 15 residues. Trimming cost V 5 bases and J 1 base; bases outside gene matches: 5. Germline CDR1 SGHTA, CDR2 FQGNSA. CDR3 amino acids: CASSLGQGGTDTQYF. The CDR3 region has the DNA TGTGCCAGCAGCCTCGGACAGGGCGGCACAGATACGCAGTATTTT.

The chain recombines TRBV10-1 with TRBJ1-1; 7 bases match TRBD1. CDR1 is WNHNN, CDR2 SYGVQD, per germline (reference sequence). The CDR3 length is 16 residues. J was trimmed by 7 bases and V by 3 bases; bases with no gene match: 14. The CDR3 coding sequence is TGCGCCAGCAGTGAACAATCCCCCGGGACAGCCTATGAAGCTTTCTTT. It specifies CASSEQSPGTAYEAFF.

This clone was recorded a few times. The chain joins TRBV19 to TRBJ2-1; D gene uncertain. V was pared by 6 bases and J by 1 base, with 16 bases between. Per the germline V gene, CDR1 is LNHDA and CDR2 is SQIVND (reference sequence). This CDR3 contains 16 residues. CDR3 DNA: TGTGCCAGTAGCAACAACGTTGGGTTTTCCTACAATGAGCAGTTCTTC. Its translation: CASSNNVGFSYNEQFF.

The rearrangement links TRBV12-5 to TRBJ1-4; 7 nucleotides match TRBD1. The CDR3 runs to 15 residues. The V gene end was trimmed by 0 bases and the J gene end by 6 bases; junction bases not matched to a gene: 4. The germline CDR1 and CDR2 sequences are LGHNT and FRNRAP. This CDR3 reads CASGLVRQGDEKLFF. The CDR3 DNA reads TGTGCTAGTGGTTTGGTACGGCAGGGGGATGAAAAACTGTTTTTT.

This clone has a single count. This chain uses TRBV9 with TRBJ2-2; D is unclear. The V end lost 6 bases, the J end lost 1 base, and 1 base lay between the germline ends. The CDR3 has 11 amino acids. CDR1 is SGDLS, CDR2 YYNGEE, per germline. CDR3 in amino acids: CASKNTGELFF. The CDR3 nucleotides read TGTGCCAGCAAGAACACCGGGGAGCTGTTTTTT.